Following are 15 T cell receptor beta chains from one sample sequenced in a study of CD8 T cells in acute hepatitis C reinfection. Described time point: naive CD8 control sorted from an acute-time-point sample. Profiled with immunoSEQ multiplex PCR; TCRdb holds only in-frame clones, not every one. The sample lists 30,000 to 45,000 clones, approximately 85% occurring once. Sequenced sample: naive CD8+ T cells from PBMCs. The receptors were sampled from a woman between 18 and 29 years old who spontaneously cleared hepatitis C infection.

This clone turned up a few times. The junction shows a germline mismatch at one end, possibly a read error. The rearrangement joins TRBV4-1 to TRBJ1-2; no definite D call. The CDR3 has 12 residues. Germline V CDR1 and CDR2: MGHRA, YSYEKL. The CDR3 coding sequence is TGCGCCAGCAGCCAACTCGGGAAGGGCTGCACCTTC. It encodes CASSQLGKGCTF.

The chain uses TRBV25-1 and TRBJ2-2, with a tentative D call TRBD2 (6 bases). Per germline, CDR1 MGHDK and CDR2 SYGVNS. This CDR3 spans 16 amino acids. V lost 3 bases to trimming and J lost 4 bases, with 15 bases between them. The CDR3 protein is CASSDLFGGSTGELFF. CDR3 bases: TGTGCCAGCAGTGACCTCTTCGGGGGATCCACCGGGGAGCTGTTTTTT.

This CDR3 is CASSFAEKPRGTYEQYF. DNA for the CDR3: TGTGCCAGCTCATTCGCAGAAAAACCTCGGGGCACCTACGAGCAGTACTTC. V gene TRBV18 combines with J gene TRBJ2-7; D possibly matches TRBD1 or TRBD2 (5 bases each). The V end lost 5 bases, the J end lost 2 bases, and 22 bases lay between the germline ends. The germline gives CDR1 KGHSH, CDR2 LQKENI. The CDR3 sequence is 17 residues long.

The CDR3 nucleotides read TGTGCCAGCAGCGCCCAAATACTAGCGGGAGTACCAGATACGCAGTATTTT. Its translation: CASSAQILAGVPDTQYF. The rearrangement uses TRBV7-8 and TRBJ2-3; 11 bases fit TRBD2. The V and J ends lost 5 bases and 4 bases, in that order; junction bases with no gene match: 11. CDR3 length: 17 residues. CDR1 SGHVS and CDR2 FQNEAQ come from the germline V gene.

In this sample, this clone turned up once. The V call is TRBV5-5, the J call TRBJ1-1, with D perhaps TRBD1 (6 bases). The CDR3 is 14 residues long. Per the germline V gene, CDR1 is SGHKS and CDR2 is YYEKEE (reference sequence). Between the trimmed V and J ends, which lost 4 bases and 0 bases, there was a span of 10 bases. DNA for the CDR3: TGTGCCAGCAGCCGAGGACAGATGAACACTGAAGCTTTCTTT. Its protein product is CASSRGQMNTEAFF. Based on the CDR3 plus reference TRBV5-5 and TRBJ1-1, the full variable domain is DAGVTQSPTHLIKTRGQQVTLRCSPISGHKSVSWYQQVLGQGPQFIFQYYEKEERGRGNFPDRFSARQFPNYSSELNVNALLLGDSALYLCASSRGQMNTEAFFGQGTRLTVV.

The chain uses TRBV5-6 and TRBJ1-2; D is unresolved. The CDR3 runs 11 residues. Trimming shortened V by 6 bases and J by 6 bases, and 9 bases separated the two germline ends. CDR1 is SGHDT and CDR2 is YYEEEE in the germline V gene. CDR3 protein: CASIPGNGYTF. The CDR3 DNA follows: TGTGCCAGCATTCCGGGAAATGGCTACACCTTC.

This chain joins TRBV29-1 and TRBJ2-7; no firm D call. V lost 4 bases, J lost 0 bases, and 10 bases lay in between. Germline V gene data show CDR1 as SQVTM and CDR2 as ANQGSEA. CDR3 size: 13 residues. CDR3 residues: CSVAGGSSYEQYF. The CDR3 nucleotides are TGCAGCGTTGCGGGCGGAAGCTCCTACGAGCAGTACTTC.

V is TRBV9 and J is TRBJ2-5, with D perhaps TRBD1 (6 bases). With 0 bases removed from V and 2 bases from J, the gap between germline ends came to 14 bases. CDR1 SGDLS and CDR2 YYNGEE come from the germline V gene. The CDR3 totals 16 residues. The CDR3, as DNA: TGTGCCAGCAGCGTAGGGGGGCGGGTCACTCAAGAGACCCAGTACTTC. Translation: CASSVGGRVTQETQYF.

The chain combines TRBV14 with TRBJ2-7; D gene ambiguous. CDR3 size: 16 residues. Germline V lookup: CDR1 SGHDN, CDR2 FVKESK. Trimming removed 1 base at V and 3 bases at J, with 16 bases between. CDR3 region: CASSQGVGVGNYEQYF. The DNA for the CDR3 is TGTGCCAGCAGCCAAGGGGTTGGGGTTGGGAACTACGAGCAGTACTTC.

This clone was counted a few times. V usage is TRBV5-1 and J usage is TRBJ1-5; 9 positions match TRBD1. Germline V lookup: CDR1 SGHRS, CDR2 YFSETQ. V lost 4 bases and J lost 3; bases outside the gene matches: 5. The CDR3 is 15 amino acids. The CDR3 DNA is TGCGCCAGCAGCCCGGGACAGGGAGACAATCAGCCCCAGCATTTT. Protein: CASSPGQGDNQPQHF.

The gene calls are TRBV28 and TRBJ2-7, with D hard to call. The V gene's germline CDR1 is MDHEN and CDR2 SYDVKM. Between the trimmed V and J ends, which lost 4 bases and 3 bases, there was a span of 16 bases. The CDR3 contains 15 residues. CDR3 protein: CASSSERGKVYEQYF. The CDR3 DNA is TGTGCCAGCAGTTCGGAGAGAGGTAAAGTCTACGAGCAGTACTTC.

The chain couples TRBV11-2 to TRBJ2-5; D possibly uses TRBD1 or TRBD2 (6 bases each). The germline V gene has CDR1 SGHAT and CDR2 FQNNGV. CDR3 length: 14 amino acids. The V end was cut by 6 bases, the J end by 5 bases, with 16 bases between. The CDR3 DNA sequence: TGTGCCAGCAGGGGGGGTCAGGGGATGGAGACCCAGTACTTC. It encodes CASRGGQGMETQYF.

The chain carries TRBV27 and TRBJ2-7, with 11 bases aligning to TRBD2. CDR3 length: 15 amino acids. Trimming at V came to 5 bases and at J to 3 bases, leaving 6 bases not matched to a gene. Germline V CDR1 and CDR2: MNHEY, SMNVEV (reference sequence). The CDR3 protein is CASSVLAGEIYEQYF. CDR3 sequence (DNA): TGTGCCAGCAGTGTACTAGCGGGAGAGATCTACGAGCAGTACTTC.

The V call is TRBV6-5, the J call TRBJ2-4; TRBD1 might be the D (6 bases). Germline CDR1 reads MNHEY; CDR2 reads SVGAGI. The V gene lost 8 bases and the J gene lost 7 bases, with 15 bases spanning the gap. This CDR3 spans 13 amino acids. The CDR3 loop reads CASGRDTGNIQYF. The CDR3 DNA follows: TGTGCCAGCGGAAGGGACACAGGGAACATTCAGTACTTC.

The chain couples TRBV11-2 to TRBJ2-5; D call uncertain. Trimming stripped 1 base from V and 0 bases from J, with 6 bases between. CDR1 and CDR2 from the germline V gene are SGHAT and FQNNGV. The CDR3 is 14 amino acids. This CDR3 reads CASSLGRYQETQYF. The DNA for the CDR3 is TGTGCCAGCAGCTTAGGGCGGTACCAAGAGACCCAGTACTTC.